This is a list of T cell receptor beta chains from one sample in a study of OX40 agonist ivuxolimab in advanced cancers. The data were produced by immunoSEQ multiplex PCR, yet TCRdb's version contains in-frame clones alone and is incomplete. The sample consists of approximately 76,000 clones, approximately 95% of them appearing once. Sequencing used CD4+ or CD8+ T cells sorted from blood, obtained in a trial of the OX40 agonist ivuxolimab. The receptors were sampled from an adult with an advanced solid tumor such as melanoma, head and neck, liver or kidney cancer. CDR3s include the opening cysteine and the closing phenylalanine or tryptophan. The D gene is left open where the match is weak. The size entry is marked missing in some rows and otherwise reads once, few, many or a size class.

CDR3 protein,CDR3 DNA,V gene,J gene,clone size,D gene
CASSPPGANVLTF,TGTGCCAGCAGCCCGCCCGGGGCCAACGTCCTGACTTTC,TRBV13,TRBJ2-6,once,NA
CASTEWGDGSTDTQYF,TGTGCCAGCACCGAATGGGGGGATGGTAGCACAGATACGCAGTATTTT,TRBV9,TRBJ2-3,NA,NA
CASSLVLLDRVGADTQYF,TGTGCCAGCAGCTTAGTCCTACTCGACAGGGTAGGAGCAGATACGCAGTATTTT,TRBV7-2,TRBJ2-3,NA,TRBD1
CASSVTGGNTDTQYF,TGTGCCAGCAGCGTAACAGGGGGAAACACAGATACGCAGTATTTT,TRBV7-3,TRBJ2-3,NA,TRBD1
CASSTETSGIGDTQYF,TGTGCCAGCAGCACCGAGACTAGCGGGATTGGAGATACGCAGTATTTT,TRBV13,TRBJ2-3,NA,TRBD2
CASQQYRLGPLVEKLFF,TGTGCCAGCCAGCAATATAGGCTGGGACCCCTGGTTGAAAAACTGTTTTTT,TRBV21-1,TRBJ1-4,NA,NA
CASSLASGKNIQYF,TGTGCCAGCAGCTTGGCTTCGGGCAAAAACATTCAGTACTTC,TRBV5-4,TRBJ2-4,NA,NA
CASSAGTEPQHF,TGTGCCAGCAGCGCCGGGACTGAGCCCCAGCATTTT,TRBV7-2,TRBJ1-5,NA,NA
CASSLAGAGLYNEQFF,TGTGCCAGCAGCTTGGCCGGCGCGGGACTCTACAATGAGCAGTTCTTC,TRBV5-6,TRBJ2-1,NA,NA
CASSCSTLDSRSGYNEQFF,TGCGCCAGCAGCTGTTCGACCCTGGACAGCCGAAGCGGGTACAATGAGCAGTTCTTC,TRBV5-1,TRBJ2-1,NA,NA
CASSLRGSSYNEQFF,TGTGCCAGCAGTTTAAGGGGCAGCTCCTACAATGAGCAGTTCTTC,TRBV27,TRBJ2-1,NA,NA
CASSLGGVANSPLHF,TGTGCCAGCAGCTTGGGAGGGGTTGCGAATTCACCCCTCCACTTT,TRBV5-6,TRBJ1-6,NA,NA
CASFGGEGGYTF,TGTGCCAGCTTTGGAGGAGAGGGGGGCTACACCTTC,TRBV6-6,TRBJ1-2,NA,NA
CASSQTGNTEAFF,TGTGCCAGCAGCCAGACAGGGAACACTGAAGCTTTCTTT,TRBV7-9,TRBJ1-1,NA,NA
CATSWTGRDGYTF,TGTGCCACCAGCTGGACAGGGCGGGATGGCTACACCTTC,TRBV15,TRBJ1-2,NA,TRBD1
CASSPGLAGGFRDEQYF,TGCGCCAGCAGCCCGGGACTAGCGGGGGGGTTCAGGGACGAGCAGTACTTC,TRBV4-3,TRBJ2-7,NA,TRBD2
CAWNHLVLGGRNTDTQYF,TGTGCCTGGAACCATCTTGTATTGGGGGGTCGGAACACAGATACGCAGTATTTT,TRBV30,TRBJ2-3,NA,NA
CASVSGTGWVNTEAFF,TGTGCCAGCGTTTCCGGGACAGGGTGGGTGAACACTGAAGCTTTCTTT,TRBV28,TRBJ1-1,NA,TRBD1
CASSLVQGRSGNTIYF,TGTGCCAGCAGCTTGGTGCAGGGACGCTCTGGAAACACCATATATTTT,TRBV5-5,TRBJ1-3,NA,NA
CASSLDLGTGELFF,TGTGCCAGCAGCTTAGATCTGGGAACCGGGGAGCTGTTTTTT,TRBV7-8,TRBJ2-2,NA,NA
CASSQDPSGSSYNEQFF,TGCGCCAGCAGCCAAGATCCTAGCGGGAGCTCCTACAATGAGCAGTTCTTC,TRBV4-3,TRBJ2-1,NA,TRBD2
CASSLIGQAYGYTF,TGTGCCAGCAGCTTAATAGGACAGGCATATGGCTACACCTTC,TRBV7-9,TRBJ1-2,NA,TRBD1
CASSRPGVTPKKKPNTQYF,TGTGCCAGCAGTCGCCCGGGGGTGACCCCGAAGAAAAAACCAAATACGCAGTATTTT,TRBV7-9,TRBJ2-3,NA,NA
CASSSLGLDQYF,TGTGCCAGCAGTTCCCTGGGACTAGATCAGTATTTT,TRBV2,TRBJ2-3,NA,TRBD2
CASSEWPDNYGYTF,TGTGCCAGCAGTGAATGGCCAGACAACTATGGCTACACCTTC,TRBV2,TRBJ1-2,NA,NA
CASSLANREGYGYTF,TGTGCCAGCAGCTTAGCGAACAGGGAGGGCTATGGCTACACCTTC,TRBV7-9,TRBJ1-2,NA,NA
CASALRSWETQYF,TGTGCTAGTGCCTTAAGGTCCTGGGAGACCCAGTACTTC,TRBV12-5,TRBJ2-5,NA,NA
CASSVAPSGPYEQYF,TGTGCCAGCAGCGTAGCTCCCTCGGGGCCCTACGAGCAGTACTTC,TRBV9,TRBJ2-7,NA,NA
CASSQDVPKPGLGSNEQFF,TGCGCCAGCAGCCAAGATGTCCCTAAACCGGGACTAGGTAGCAATGAGCAGTTCTTC,TRBV4-1,TRBJ2-1,NA,TRBD2
CASSLLQGPDTQYF,TGTGCCAGCAGTTTATTGCAGGGCCCAGATACGCAGTATTTT,TRBV27,TRBJ2-3,NA,NA
CASSTQDKYNEQFF,TGTGCCAGCAGCACCCAGGACAAATACAATGAGCAGTTCTTC,TRBV6-5,TRBJ2-1,NA,NA
CASSLSPSGLHTGELFF,TGCGCCAGCAGCTTATCTCCTAGCGGTCTACACACCGGGGAGCTGTTTTTT,TRBV5-1,TRBJ2-2,NA,TRBD2
CASSPRSSYEQYF,TGTGCCAGCAGTCCCCGGAGCTCCTACGAGCAGTACTTC,TRBV27,TRBJ2-7,few,NA
CSVWGLAGFSGELFF,TGCAGCGTTTGGGGACTAGCGGGTTTTTCCGGGGAGCTGTTTTTT,TRBV29-1,TRBJ2-2,NA,TRBD2